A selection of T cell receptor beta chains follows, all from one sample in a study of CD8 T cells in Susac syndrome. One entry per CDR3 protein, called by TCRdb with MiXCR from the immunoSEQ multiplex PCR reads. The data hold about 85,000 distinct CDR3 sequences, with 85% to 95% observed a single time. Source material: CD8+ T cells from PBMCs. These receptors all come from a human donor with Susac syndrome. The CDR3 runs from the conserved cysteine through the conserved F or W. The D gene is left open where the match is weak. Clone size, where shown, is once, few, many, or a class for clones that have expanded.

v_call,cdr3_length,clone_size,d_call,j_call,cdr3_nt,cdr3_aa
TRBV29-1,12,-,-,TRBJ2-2,TGCAGCGTTGCACTATCTGGTGGGGAGCTGTTTTTT,CSVALSGGELFF
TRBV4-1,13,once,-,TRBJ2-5,TGCGCCAGCAGCCAAGGAATCTCAGAGACCCAGTACTTC,CASSQGISETQYF
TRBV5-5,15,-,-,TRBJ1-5,TGTGCCAGCAGCTTGGGCAGGAACAGCAATCAGCCCCAGCATTTT,CASSLGRNSNQPQHF
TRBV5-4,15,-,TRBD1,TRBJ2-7,TGTGCCAGCAGCCGCCTGGGGCAGGGGGCCCACGAGCAGTACTTC,CASSRLGQGAHEQYF
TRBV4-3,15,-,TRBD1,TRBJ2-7,TGCGCCAGCAGCCCTGAACCGGGACAGGGCTTCGAGCAGTACTTC,CASSPEPGQGFEQYF
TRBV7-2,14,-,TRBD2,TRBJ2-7,TGTGCCAGCAGCTTAGGACGGGGGGTCTACGAGCAGTACTTC,CASSLGRGVYEQYF
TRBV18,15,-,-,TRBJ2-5,TGTGCCAGCTCACCCGAGTCCCAGGCGCAAGAGACCCAGTACTTC,CASSPESQAQETQYF
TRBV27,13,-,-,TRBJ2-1,TGTGCCAGCAACACTGGGAGCCCCAATGAGCAGTTCTTC,CASNTGSPNEQFF
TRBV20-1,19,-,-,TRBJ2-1,TGCAGTGCTACCGCCCCGAGAGAGTGGCGGGCCATAAGGTTGGATGAGCAGTTCTTC,CSATAPREWRAIRLDEQFF
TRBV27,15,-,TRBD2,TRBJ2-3,TGTGCCAGCAGTTTATCCGCGGGAGTGACAGATACGCAGTATTTT,CASSLSAGVTDTQYF
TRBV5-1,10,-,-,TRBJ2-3,TGCGCCCCTCCATCAGATACGCAGTATTTT,CAPPSDTQYF
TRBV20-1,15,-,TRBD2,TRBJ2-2,TGCAGTGCTAGGTCTAGCGGGAGGGAGACCGGGGAGCTGTTTTTT,CSARSSGRETGELFF
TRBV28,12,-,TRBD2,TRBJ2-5,TGTGCCAGCACAGGGACTAGCGCTACCCAGTACTTC,CASTGTSATQYF
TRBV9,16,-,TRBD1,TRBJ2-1,TGTGCCAGCAGCGTAGTTGGGACAGGGAAGCGGAATGAGCAGTTCTTC,CASSVVGTGKRNEQFF
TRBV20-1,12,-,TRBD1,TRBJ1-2,TGCAGTGCTATCGGGACAGGGGTTGGCTACACCTTC,CSAIGTGVGYTF
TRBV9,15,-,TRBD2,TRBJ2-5,TGTGCCAGCAGCGTAGTAGCGGGAGTTGGGGAGACCCAGTACTTC,CASSVVAGVGETQYF
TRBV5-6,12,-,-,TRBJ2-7,TGTGCCAGCAGGTTGGGATCCTACGAGCAGTACTTC,CASRLGSYEQYF
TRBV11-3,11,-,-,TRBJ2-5,TGTGCCAGCAGCCAAGACAGCACCCAGTACTTC,CASSQDSTQYF
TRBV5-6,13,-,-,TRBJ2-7,TGTGCCAGCAGCCCTTCTCCCTCTTACGAGCAGTACTTC,CASSPSPSYEQYF
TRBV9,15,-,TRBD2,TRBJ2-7,TGTGCCAGCAGCGTAGTTCCGGGAGGTACCTACGAGCAGTACTTC,CASSVVPGGTYEQYF
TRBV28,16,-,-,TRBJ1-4,TGTGCCAGCAGGAGGGCTACGGACGGCCTTCTGGAAAAACTGTTTTTT,CASRRATDGLLEKLFF
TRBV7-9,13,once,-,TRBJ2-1,TGTGCCAGCAGCTTAGGGCTAGATCGTGAGCAGTTCTTC,CASSLGLDREQFF
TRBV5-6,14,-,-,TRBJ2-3,TGTGCCAGCAGCTTGGGGTCGCCTGCAGATACGCAGTATTTT,CASSLGSPADTQYF
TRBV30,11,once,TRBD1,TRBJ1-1,TGTGCCTGTACAGGGGACACTGAAGCTTTCTTT,CACTGDTEAFF
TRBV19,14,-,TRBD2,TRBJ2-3,TGTGCCAGTAGTCCGACACAACTAGCGGATACGCAGTATTTT,CASSPTQLADTQYF
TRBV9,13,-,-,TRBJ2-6,TGTGCCAGCAGCGTAGAAGGAGGAAACGTCCTGACTTTC,CASSVEGGNVLTF
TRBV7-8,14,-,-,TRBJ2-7,TGTGCCAGCACGTCGGGGCTATGGTACTCCGAGCAGTACTTC,CASTSGLWYSEQYF
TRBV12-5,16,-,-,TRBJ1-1,TGTGCTAGTGGCTCGGACGGGCTTAGCATGAACACTGAAGCTTTCTTT,CASGSDGLSMNTEAFF
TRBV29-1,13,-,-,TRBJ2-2,TGCAGCGTTGCCCGGTCGAACACCGGGGAGCTGTTTTTT,CSVARSNTGELFF
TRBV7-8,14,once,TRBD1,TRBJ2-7,TGTGCCAGCAGCTACGTAGACAGGGCTGACGAGCAGTACTTC,CASSYVDRADEQYF
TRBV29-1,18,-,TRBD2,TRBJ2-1,TGCAGCGTCTCGGGGGTGTCCGCGGGACTAGCGGGAAGGAATGAGCAGTTCTTC,CSVSGVSAGLAGRNEQFF
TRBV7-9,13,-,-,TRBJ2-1,TGTGCCAGCAGCTCGGGGACTGGGAATGAGCAGTTCTTC,CASSSGTGNEQFF
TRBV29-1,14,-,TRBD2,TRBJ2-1,TGCAGCGTGCAGCGGGAAGGGGCCTCTAATGAGCAGTTCTTC,CSVQREGASNEQFF
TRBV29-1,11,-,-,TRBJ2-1,TGCAGCGTCAGATACTACAATGAGCAGTTCTTC,CSVRYYNEQFF
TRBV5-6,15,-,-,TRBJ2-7,TGTGCCAGCAGCTTGAGTCCAGGGTACTCCTACGAGCAGTACTTC,CASSLSPGYSYEQYF
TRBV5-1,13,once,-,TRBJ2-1,TGCGCCAGCAGCTTGACCAGGCTGAATGAGCAGTTCTTC,CASSLTRLNEQFF
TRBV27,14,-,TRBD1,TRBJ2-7,TGTGCCAGCAGTCCGGGGACAGCCCATACTGAGCAGTACTTC,CASSPGTAHTEQYF
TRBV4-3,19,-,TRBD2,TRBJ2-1,TGCGCCAGCAGCCAAGATTCGAGCGGGAGGGCAGTCTCCTACAATGAGCAGTTCTTC,CASSQDSSGRAVSYNEQFF
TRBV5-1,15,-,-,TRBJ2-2,TGCGCCAGCAGCCCCGGGGTGGGCGCATCCGGGGAGCTGTTTTTT,CASSPGVGASGELFF
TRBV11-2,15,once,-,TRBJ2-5,TGTGCCAGCAGCTTAGGGCCAGGCCGCAAGGAGACCCAGTACTTC,CASSLGPGRKETQYF
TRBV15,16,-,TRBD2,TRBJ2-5,TGTGCCACCAGAGATCCCTCGCGGGAGTTAGAAGAGACCCAGTACTTC,CATRDPSRELEETQYF
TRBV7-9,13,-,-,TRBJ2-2,TGTGCCAGCGAAGGGGAGTACGGGAGGGAGCTGTTTTTT,CASEGEYGRELFF
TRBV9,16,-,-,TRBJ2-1,TGTGCCAGCAGCCCCCTTCGCGACTTGTCCTACAATGAGCAGTTCTTC,CASSPLRDLSYNEQFF
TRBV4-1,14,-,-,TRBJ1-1,TGCGCCAGCAGCCAGGGGACTGCGAACACTGAAGCTTTCTTT,CASSQGTANTEAFF